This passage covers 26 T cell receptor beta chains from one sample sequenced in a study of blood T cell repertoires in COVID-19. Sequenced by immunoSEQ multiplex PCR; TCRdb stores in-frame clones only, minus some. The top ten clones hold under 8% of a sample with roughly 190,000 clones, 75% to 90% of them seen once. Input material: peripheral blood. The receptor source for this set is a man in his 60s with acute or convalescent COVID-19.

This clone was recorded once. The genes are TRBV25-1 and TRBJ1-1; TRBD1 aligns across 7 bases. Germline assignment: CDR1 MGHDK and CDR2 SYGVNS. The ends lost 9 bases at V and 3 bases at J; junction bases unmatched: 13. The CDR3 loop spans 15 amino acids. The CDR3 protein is CARWETGEGDTEAFF. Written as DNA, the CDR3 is TGTGCCAGGTGGGAAACAGGGGAAGGGGACACTGAAGCTTTCTTT.

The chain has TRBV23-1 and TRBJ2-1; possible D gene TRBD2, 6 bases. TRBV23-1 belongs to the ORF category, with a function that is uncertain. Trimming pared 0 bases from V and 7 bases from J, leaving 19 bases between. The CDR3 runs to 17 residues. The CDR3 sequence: CASSQSIRDCTINEQFF. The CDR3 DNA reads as TGCGCCAGCAGTCAATCGATAAGGGACTGTACAATAAATGAGCAGTTCTTC.

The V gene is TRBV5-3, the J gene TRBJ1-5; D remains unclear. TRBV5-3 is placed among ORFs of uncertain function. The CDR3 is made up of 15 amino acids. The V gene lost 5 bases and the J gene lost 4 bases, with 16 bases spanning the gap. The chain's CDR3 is CARSLRLTRNQPQHF. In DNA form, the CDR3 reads TGTGCCAGAAGTTTACGGCTCACCAGGAATCAGCCCCAGCATTTT.

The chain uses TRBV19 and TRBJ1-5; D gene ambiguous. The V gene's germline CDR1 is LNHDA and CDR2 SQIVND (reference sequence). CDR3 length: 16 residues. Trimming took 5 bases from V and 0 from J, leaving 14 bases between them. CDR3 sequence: CASSARRENSNQPQHF. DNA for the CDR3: TGTGCCAGTAGTGCCCGCCGAGAGAATAGCAATCAGCCCCAGCATTTT.

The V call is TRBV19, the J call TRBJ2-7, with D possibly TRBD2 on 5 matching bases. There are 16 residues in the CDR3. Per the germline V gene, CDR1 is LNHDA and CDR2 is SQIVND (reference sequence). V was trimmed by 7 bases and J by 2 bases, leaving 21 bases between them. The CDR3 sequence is CASTRRSAGSPYEQYF. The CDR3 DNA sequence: TGTGCCAGTACCCGTAGATCTGCGGGTTCCCCCTACGAGCAGTACTTC.

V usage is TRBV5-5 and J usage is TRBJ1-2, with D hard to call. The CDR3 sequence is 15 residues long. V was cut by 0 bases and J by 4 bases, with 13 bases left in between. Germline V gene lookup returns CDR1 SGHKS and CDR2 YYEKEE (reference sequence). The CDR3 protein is CASSLGVGQVYGYTF. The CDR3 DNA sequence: TGTGCCAGCAGCTTGGGGGTTGGCCAGGTCTATGGCTACACCTTC.

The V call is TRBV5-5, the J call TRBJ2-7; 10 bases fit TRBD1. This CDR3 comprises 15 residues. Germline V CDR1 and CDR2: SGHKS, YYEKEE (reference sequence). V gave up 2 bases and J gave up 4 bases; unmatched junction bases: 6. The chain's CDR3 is CASSFNDRGHYEQYF. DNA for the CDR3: TGTGCCAGCAGCTTTAACGACAGGGGGCATTACGAGCAGTACTTC. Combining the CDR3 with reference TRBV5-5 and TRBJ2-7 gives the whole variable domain DAGVTQSPTHLIKTRGQQVTLRCSPISGHKSVSWYQQVLGQGPQFIFQYYEKEERGRGNFPDRFSARQFPNYSSELNVNALLLGDSALYLCASSFNDRGHYEQYFGPGTRLTVT.

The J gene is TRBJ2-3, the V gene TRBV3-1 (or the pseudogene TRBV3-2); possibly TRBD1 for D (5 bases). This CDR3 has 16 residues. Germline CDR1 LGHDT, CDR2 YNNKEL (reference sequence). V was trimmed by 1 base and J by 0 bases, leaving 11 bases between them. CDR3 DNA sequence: TGTGCCAGCAGCCAAGGGGGCCTCCAAAGCACAGATACGCAGTATTTT. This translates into CASSQGGLQSTDTQYF.

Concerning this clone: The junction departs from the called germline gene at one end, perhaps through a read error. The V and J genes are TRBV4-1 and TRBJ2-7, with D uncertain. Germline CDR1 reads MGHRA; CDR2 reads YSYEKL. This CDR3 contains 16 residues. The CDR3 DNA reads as TGCGCCAGCAGACAAGATGTTGACATCCACTCCTACGAGCAGTACTTC. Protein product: CASRQDVDIHSYEQYF.

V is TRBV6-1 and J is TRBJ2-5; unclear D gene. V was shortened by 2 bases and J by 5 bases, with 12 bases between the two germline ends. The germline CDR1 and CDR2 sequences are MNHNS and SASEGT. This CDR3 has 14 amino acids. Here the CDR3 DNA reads TGTGCCAGCAGTGAAAGATGGGCTGTGGAGACCCAGTACTTC. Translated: CASSERWAVETQYF.

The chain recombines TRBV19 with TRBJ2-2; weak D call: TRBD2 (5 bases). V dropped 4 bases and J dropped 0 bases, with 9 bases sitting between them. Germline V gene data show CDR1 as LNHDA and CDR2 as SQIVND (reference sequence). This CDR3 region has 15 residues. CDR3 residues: CASSRLNPNTGELFF. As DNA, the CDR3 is TGTGCCAGTAGTAGACTAAACCCGAACACCGGGGAGCTGTTTTTT.

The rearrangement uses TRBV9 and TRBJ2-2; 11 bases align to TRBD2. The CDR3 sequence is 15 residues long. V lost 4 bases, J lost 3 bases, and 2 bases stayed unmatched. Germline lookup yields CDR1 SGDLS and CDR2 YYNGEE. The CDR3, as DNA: TGTGCCAGCAGCTATAGCGGGGGGGACACCGGGGAGCTGTTTTTT. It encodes CASSYSGGDTGELFF.

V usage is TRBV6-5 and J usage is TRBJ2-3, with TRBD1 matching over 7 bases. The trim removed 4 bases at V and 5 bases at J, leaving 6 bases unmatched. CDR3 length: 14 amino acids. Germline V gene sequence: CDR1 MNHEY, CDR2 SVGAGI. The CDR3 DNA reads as TGTGCCAGCAGTTTTCGGACAGGAGGAGATACGCAGTATTTT. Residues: CASSFRTGGDTQYF.

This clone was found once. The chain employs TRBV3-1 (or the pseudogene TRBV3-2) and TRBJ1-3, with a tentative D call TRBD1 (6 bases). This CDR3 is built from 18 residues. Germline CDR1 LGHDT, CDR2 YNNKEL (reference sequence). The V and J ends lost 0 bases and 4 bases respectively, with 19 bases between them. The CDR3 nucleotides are TGTGCCAGCAGCCAAGATATCACAGGGTACGACTCCGGAAACACCATATATTTT. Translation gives CASSQDITGYDSGNTIYF.

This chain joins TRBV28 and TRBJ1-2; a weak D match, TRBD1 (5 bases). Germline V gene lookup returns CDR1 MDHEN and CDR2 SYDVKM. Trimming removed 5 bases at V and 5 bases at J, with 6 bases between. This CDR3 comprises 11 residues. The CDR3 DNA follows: TGTGCCAGCAGTGCAGGGTATGGCTACACCTTC. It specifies CASSAGYGYTF.

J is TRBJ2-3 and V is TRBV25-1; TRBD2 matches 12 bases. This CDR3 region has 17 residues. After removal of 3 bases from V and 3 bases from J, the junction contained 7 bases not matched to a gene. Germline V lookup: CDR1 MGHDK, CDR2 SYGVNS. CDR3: CASSDPAGLAGTDTQYF. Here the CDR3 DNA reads TGTGCCAGCAGTGATCCTGCCGGACTAGCGGGAACAGATACGCAGTATTTT.

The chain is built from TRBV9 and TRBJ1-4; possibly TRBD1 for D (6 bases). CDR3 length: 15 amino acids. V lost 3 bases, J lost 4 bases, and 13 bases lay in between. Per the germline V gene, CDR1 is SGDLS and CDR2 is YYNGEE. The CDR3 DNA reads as TGTGCCAGCAGCGCCGACAGGACCCTTAATGAAAAACTGTTTTTT. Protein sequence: CASSADRTLNEKLFF.

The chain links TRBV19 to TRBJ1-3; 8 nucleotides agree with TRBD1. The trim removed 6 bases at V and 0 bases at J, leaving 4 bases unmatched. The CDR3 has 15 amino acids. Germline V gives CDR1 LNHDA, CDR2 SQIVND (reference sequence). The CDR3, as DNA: TGTGCCAGTAGCAAACAGGGGGGCTCTGGAAACACCATATATTTT. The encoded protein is CASSKQGGSGNTIYF.

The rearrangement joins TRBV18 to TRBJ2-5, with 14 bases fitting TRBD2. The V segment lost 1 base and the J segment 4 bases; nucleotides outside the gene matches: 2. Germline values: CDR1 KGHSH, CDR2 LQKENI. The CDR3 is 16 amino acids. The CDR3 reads CASSPRGTSGRETQYF. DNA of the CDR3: TGTGCCAGCTCACCACGAGGGACTAGCGGGAGAGAGACCCAGTACTTC.

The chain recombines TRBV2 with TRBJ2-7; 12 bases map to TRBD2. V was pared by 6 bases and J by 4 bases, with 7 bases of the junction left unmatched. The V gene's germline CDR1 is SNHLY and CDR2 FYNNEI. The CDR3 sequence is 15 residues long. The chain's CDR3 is CASRGTSGRRYEQYF. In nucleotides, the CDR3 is TGTGCCAGCAGGGGTACTAGCGGGAGGAGGTACGAGCAGTACTTC.

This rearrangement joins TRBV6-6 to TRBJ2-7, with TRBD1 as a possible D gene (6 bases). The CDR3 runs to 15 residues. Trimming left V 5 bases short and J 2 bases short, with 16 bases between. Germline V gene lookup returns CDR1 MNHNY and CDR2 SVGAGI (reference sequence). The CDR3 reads CASSPPSDRAYEQYF. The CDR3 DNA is TGTGCCAGCAGTCCCCCCTCGGACAGAGCCTACGAGCAGTACTTC.

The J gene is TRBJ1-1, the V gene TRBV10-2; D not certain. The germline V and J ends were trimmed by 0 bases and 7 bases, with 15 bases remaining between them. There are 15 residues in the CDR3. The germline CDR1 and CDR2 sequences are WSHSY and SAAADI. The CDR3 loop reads CASSESGGEGHEAFF. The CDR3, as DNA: TGCGCCAGCAGTGAGTCGGGTGGGGAGGGCCATGAAGCTTTCTTT.

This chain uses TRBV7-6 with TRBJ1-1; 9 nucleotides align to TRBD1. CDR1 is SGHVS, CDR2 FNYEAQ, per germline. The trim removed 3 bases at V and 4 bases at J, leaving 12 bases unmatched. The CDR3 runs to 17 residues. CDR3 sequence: CASSFSPRQGVGTEAFF. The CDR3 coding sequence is TGTGCCAGCAGCTTCTCACCCCGACAGGGGGTCGGCACTGAAGCTTTCTTT.

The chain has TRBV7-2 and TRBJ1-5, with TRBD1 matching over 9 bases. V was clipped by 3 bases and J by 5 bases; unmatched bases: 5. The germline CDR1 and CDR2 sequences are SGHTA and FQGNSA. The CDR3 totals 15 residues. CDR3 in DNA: TGTGCCAGCAGCTTCCCGGGACAGGGACATCAGCCCCAGCATTTT. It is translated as CASSFPGQGHQPQHF.

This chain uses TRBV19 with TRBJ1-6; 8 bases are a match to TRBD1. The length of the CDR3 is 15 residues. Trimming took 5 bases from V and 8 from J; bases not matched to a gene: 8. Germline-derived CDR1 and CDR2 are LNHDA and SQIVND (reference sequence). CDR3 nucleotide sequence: TGTGCCAGTAGTCGAAACAGGGGGGACCATTCACCCCTCCACTTT. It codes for CASSRNRGDHSPLHF.

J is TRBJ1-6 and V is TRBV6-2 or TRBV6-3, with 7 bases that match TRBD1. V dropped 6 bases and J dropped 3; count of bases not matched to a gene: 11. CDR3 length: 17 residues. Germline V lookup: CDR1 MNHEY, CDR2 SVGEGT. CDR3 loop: CASSSDRQGVYNSPLHF. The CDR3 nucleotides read TGTGCCAGCAGCTCTGACCGACAGGGCGTCTATAATTCACCCCTCCACTTT.